A single sample is the source of the 25 T cell receptor beta chains below, sequenced in a study of tumor-infiltrating lymphocytes in localized non-small cell lung cancer. Produced via immunoSEQ multiplex PCR; TCRdb's table is partial and in-frame only. The sample includes 9,500 or so clones, around 76% of them seen just once. The sequenced sample consisted of uninvolved lung tissue not adjacent to the tumor. Receptors were obtained from a human donor with non-small cell lung cancer.

CDR3 loop: CASSYQRYNEQFF. The CDR3 nucleotides read TGTGCCAGCAGTTACCAACGGTACAATGAGCAGTTCTTC. The chain joins TRBV6-5 to TRBJ2-1; D is unclear. The CDR3 contains 13 residues. Deletions cut 2 bases from V and 4 bases from J, with 6 bases between. Germline V lookup: CDR1 MNHEY, CDR2 SVGAGI.

The V call is TRBV7-7, the J call TRBJ2-2; weak D call: TRBD2 (6 bases). The germline CDR1 and CDR2 sequences are SSHAT and FNYEAQ (reference sequence). Trimming shortened V by 5 bases and J by 1 base, and 14 bases separated the two germline ends. The CDR3 contains 16 residues. The CDR3 loop is CASSPLAGGNTGELFF. DNA of the CDR3: TGTGCCAGCAGCCCCCTAGCCGGGGGGAACACCGGGGAGCTGTTTTTT.

The rearrangement links TRBV15 to TRBJ1-4, with D possibly matching TRBD1 (6 bases). Germline V gives CDR1 LNHNV, CDR2 YYDKDF (reference sequence). This CDR3 spans 16 amino acids. Trimming stripped 1 base from V and 7 bases from J, with 16 bases between. CDR3: CATSRAKKQGGEKLFF. The CDR3 DNA sequence: TGTGCCACCAGCAGAGCTAAGAAACAGGGAGGTGAAAAACTGTTTTTT.

The chain uses TRBV7-3 and TRBJ2-7; maybe TRBD2 (6 bases). The V gene's germline CDR1 is SGHTA and CDR2 FQGTGA. The ends were cut back, 2 bases at V and 6 bases at J, with 11 bases in the middle. The CDR3 contains 13 residues. The CDR3 DNA follows: TGTGCCAGCAGCTTACCCGGGGGAGGCGAGCAGTACTTC. Amino acid sequence: CASSLPGGGEQYF.

This chain uses TRBV6-5 with TRBJ2-5; the match to TRBD2 covers 8 bases. CDR3 size: 16 residues. V lost 0 bases, J lost 4 bases, and 7 bases stayed unmatched. The V gene's germline CDR1 is MNHEY and CDR2 SVGAGI. The CDR3 loop is CASSYSPGTRPETQYF. CDR3 coding DNA: TGTGCCAGCAGTTACTCCCCCGGGACTAGACCAGAGACCCAGTACTTC.

This clone was counted a few times. An end of the junction does not agree with germline; a read error may underlie this. The chain couples TRBV7-7 to TRBJ2-2; TRBD1 matches at 10 bases. Germline V gives CDR1 SSHAT, CDR2 FNYEAQ (reference sequence). The CDR3 loop spans 15 amino acids. The CDR3 sequence is CASSADRGRAGELFF. For the CDR3, the DNA is TGTGCTAGCAGCGCGGACAGGGGGAGAGCCGGGGAGCTGTTTTTT.

V and J are TRBV4-1 and TRBJ1-5; D gene ambiguous. In germline, CDR1 is MGHRA, CDR2 YSYEKL. Trimming pared 1 base from V and 10 bases from J, leaving 17 bases between. This CDR3 spans 15 amino acids. CDR3 loop: CASSQGPDLHSPQHF. The CDR3 DNA sequence: TGCGCCAGCAGCCAAGGACCGGACCTTCATTCCCCCCAGCATTTT.

The V and J genes are TRBV7-9 and TRBJ1-6; TRBD1 aligns across 10 bases. V dropped 5 bases and J dropped 8; count of bases not matched to a gene: 6. The germline V gene encodes CDR1 SEHNR and CDR2 FQNEAQ (reference sequence). The CDR3 consists of 15 residues. The CDR3 DNA is TGTGCCAGCAGCCCGGACAGGGGGTCGGATTCACCCCTCCACTTT. Protein product: CASSPDRGSDSPLHF.

The count of this clone is one. V gene TRBV5-6 combines with J gene TRBJ2-2; 7 bases fit TRBD1. With 1 base clipped from V and 8 bases from J, the junction kept 8 bases outside the gene matches. The CDR3 sequence is 15 residues long. Germline CDR1 SGHDT, CDR2 YYEEEE. CDR3 region: CASSLSGQALGELFF. CDR3 nucleotides: TGTGCCAGCAGCTTGAGTGGACAGGCTCTGGGGGAGCTGTTTTTT.

The V and J genes are TRBV7-2 and TRBJ1-6; D is undetermined. This CDR3 region has 15 residues. In germline, CDR1 is SGHTA, CDR2 FQGNSA. V was pared by 1 base and J by 13 bases, with 17 bases between. CDR3 bases: TGTGCCAGCAGCTTAGTGGGAGAGAGGGCTTCCCCCCTCCACTTT. The encoded protein is CASSLVGERASPLHF.

The chain uses TRBV28 and TRBJ2-2; 11 bases are a match to TRBD2. Germline CDR1 and CDR2: MDHEN and SYDVKM. The CDR3 loop spans 19 amino acids. The trim removed 2 bases at V and 0 bases at J, leaving 8 bases unmatched. The CDR3 loop reads CASSLLTSGSFANTGELFF. The DNA for the CDR3 is TGTGCCAGCAGTTTACTCACTAGCGGGAGCTTCGCGAACACCGGGGAGCTGTTTTTT. Based on the CDR3 plus reference TRBV28 and TRBJ2-2, the full variable domain is DVKVTQSSRYLVKRTGEKVFLECVQDMDHENMFWYRQDPGLGLRLIYFSYDVKMKEKGDIPEGYSVSREKKERFSLILESASTNQTSMYLCASSLLTSGSFANTGELFFGEGSRLTVL.

The V call is TRBV6-1, the J call TRBJ1-1; D is possibly TRBD1 (5 bases). The germline V gene has CDR1 MNHNS and CDR2 SASEGT. The CDR3 covers 11 residues. Trimming took 7 bases from V and 4 from J, leaving 7 bases between them. The CDR3 loop reads CASNQGTEAFF. The CDR3 DNA is TGTGCCAGCAACCAGGGCACTGAAGCTTTCTTT.

The chain carries TRBV28 and TRBJ1-2; weak D call: TRBD1 (5 bases). Trimming stripped 5 bases from V and 8 bases from J, with 18 bases between. This CDR3 is built from 14 residues. Looked up from germline, CDR1 is MDHEN and CDR2 is SYDVKM. In DNA, the CDR3 is TGTGCCAGCAGTCCTTCATGGGGGAATGGGGGCTACACCTTC. Protein product: CASSPSWGNGGYTF.

This clone was observed a handful of times. This chain joins TRBV29-1 and TRBJ1-4, with D maybe TRBD1 (6 bases). The CDR3 extends over 12 amino acids. Germline V gene data show CDR1 as SQVTM and CDR2 as ANQGSEA. The V end was cut by 6 bases, the J end by 7 bases, with 12 bases between. CDR3 in DNA: TGCAGCGTAGGGGGACTCGGTGAAAAACTGTTTTTT. It codes for CSVGGLGEKLFF.

In DNA form, the CDR3 reads TGTGCCGTCCGGACAGGGGTTAACGAGCAGTACTTC. Translating gives CAVRTGVNEQYF. This sequence joins TRBV6-5 and TRBJ2-7; 9 nucleotides match TRBD1. The J segment lost 5 bases and the V segment lost 11 bases, leaving 7 bases of the junction unmatched. The CDR3 loop spans 12 amino acids. CDR1 and CDR2 from the germline V gene are MNHEY and SVGAGI.

The V call is TRBV5-1, the J call TRBJ2-7, with 13 nucleotides matching TRBD2. The CDR3 contains 18 residues. Looked up from germline, CDR1 is SGHRS and CDR2 is YFSETQ. V gave up 1 base and J gave up 1 base; unmatched junction bases: 8. The CDR3 here is CASSLTTSGGAWSYEQYF. CDR3 nucleotides: TGCGCCAGCAGCTTGACCACTAGCGGGGGGGCCTGGTCCTACGAGCAGTACTTC.

This clone is categorized as medium-sized. The J gene is TRBJ1-2, the V gene TRBV5-6; D is uncertain. Germline CDR1 and CDR2: SGHDT and YYEEEE. This CDR3 is built from 12 residues. V was trimmed by 5 bases and J by 5 bases, leaving 10 bases between them. CDR3 sequence reads: CASSKREYGYTF. The CDR3 DNA reads as TGTGCCAGCAGTAAAAGGGAGTATGGCTACACCTTC.

This clone was seen only a few times. The V and J genes are TRBV27 and TRBJ1-2; D is unclear. V was pared by 5 bases and J by 4 bases, with 11 bases between. Germline CDR1 and CDR2: MNHEY and SMNVEV (reference sequence). This CDR3 spans 13 amino acids. The CDR3 DNA reads TGTGCCAGCAGTCCCCTGGGCGGCTATGGCTACACCTTC. This encodes CASSPLGGYGYTF.

The rearrangement links TRBV7-3 to TRBJ2-1; D may be TRBD2 (6 bases). Trimming stripped 5 bases from V and 9 bases from J, with 11 bases between. In germline, CDR1 is SGHTA, CDR2 FQGTGA. The CDR3 covers 12 residues. The CDR3 region is CASSPSDGEQFF. In nucleotides, the CDR3 is TGTGCCAGCAGCCCTAGCGACGGTGAGCAGTTCTTC.

The chain joins TRBV29-1 to TRBJ2-2; D might be TRBD2 (5 bases). The CDR3 is 13 amino acids. V was pared by 4 bases and J by 6 bases, with 12 bases between. Per the germline V gene, CDR1 is SQVTM and CDR2 is ANQGSEA. CDR3 in DNA: TGCAGCGTTGTAAGAGGGTTGGCCGGGGAGCTGTTTTTT. It is translated as CSVVRGLAGELFF.

This chain uses TRBV2 with TRBJ2-1; tentative D call: TRBD2 (5 bases). The length of the CDR3 is 13 residues. V lost 4 bases to trimming and J lost 7 bases, with 11 bases between them. Per the germline V gene, CDR1 is SNHLY and CDR2 is FYNNEI. CDR3 sequence (DNA): TGTGCCAGCAGTGTAGGGCCGGGGAATGAGCAGTTCTTC. Its translation: CASSVGPGNEQFF. The full variable domain, with the rest looked up from reference TRBV2 and TRBJ2-1, is EPEVTQTPSHQVTQMGQEVILRCVPISNHLYFYWYRQILGQKVEFLVSFYNNEISEKSEIFDDQFSVERPDGSNFTLKIRSTKLEDSAMYFCASSVGPGNEQFFGPGTRLTVL.

In its sample, this clone is medium-sized. The rearrangement joins TRBV4-3 to TRBJ2-4; D possibly corresponds to TRBD2 (5 bases). Germline CDR1 reads LGHNA; CDR2 reads YSLEER. The CDR3 has 15 residues. The V gene lost 4 bases and the J gene lost 2 bases, with 12 bases spanning the gap. CDR3: CASSLSRGTKNIQYF. The CDR3 DNA follows: TGCGCCAGCAGCCTTAGTAGAGGGACCAAAAACATTCAGTACTTC.

The rearrangement links TRBV5-1 to TRBJ2-5, with TRBD1 matching over 7 bases. This CDR3 is built from 14 residues. The germline V gene has CDR1 SGHRS and CDR2 YFSETQ. J gave up 2 bases and V 2 bases, and 3 bases lay outside the gene matches. The CDR3 protein is CASSLGDRQETQYF. Here the CDR3 DNA reads TGCGCCAGCAGCTTAGGGGACAGACAAGAGACCCAGTACTTC.

The rearrangement uses TRBV5-1 and TRBJ2-2, with 9 bases aligning to TRBD2. V shed 7 bases and J 0 bases; nucleotides not matched to a gene: 4. CDR1 is SGHRS, CDR2 YFSETQ, per germline. The CDR3 is 15 residues long. CDR3 amino acids: CASGASGANTGELFF. The CDR3 coding sequence is TGCGCCAGCGGGGCTAGCGGGGCGAACACCGGGGAGCTGTTTTTT. The variable domain in full, completed from reference TRBV5-1 and TRBJ2-2, reads KAGVTQTPRYLIKTRGQQVTLSCSPISGHRSVSWYQQTPGQGLQFLFEYFSETQRNKGNFPGRFSGRQFSNSRSEMNVSTLELGDSALYLCASGASGANTGELFFGEGSRLTVL.

The CDR3: CASSPRLAGVVNEQYF. CDR3 bases: TGTGCCAGCAGCCCCCGCTTAGCGGGAGTCGTGAACGAGCAGTACTTC. V is TRBV7-2 and J is TRBJ2-7; 9 bases align to TRBD2. V trimming: 5 bases; J trimming: 5 bases; junction bases outside the gene matches: 13. The CDR3 consists of 16 residues. The germline CDR1 and CDR2 sequences are SGHTA and FQGNSA.